A selection of T cell receptor beta chains follows, all from one sample in a study of T cell repertoires in cytomegalovirus infection. In TCRdb, the reads were re-called with MiXCR into one record per CDR3 protein. Among over 150,000 distinct CDR3 sequences listed, about 18% were seen once. Sequenced sample: CD8+ T cells from PBMCs. Receptor source: a human donor in good health (CMV status not recorded). Some clones in this sample may be carry-over from other donors' samples. Both conserved end residues are part of each CDR3. The D gene is left open where the match is weak. Only some rows state a clone size, as once, few, many or a class for expanded clones.

d_call j_call clone_size cdr3_length v_call cdr3_nt cdr3_aa
. TRBJ1-6 . 17 TRBV6-5 TGTGCCCGCAGTATACAGCGACAGTTCCCTTTATCTTCACCCCTCCACTTT CARSIQRQFPLSSPLHF
TRBD1 TRBJ2-5 . 16 TRBV5-7 TGTGCCAGCAGCTTGATGGGGACAGGGGACCAAGAGACCCAGTACTTC CASSLMGTGDQETQYF
. TRBJ2-7 many 14 TRBV7-8 TGTGCCAGCAGCCCCTTTAGGGGGGCGCACGAGCAGTACTTC CASSPFRGAHEQYF
. TRBJ2-3 few 16 TRBV27 TGTGCCAGCAGTTCCCCCCTATTCTCGGGCACAGATACGCAGTATTTT CASSSPLFSGTDTQYF
. TRBJ2-5 few 15 TRBV7-9 TGTGCCAGCAGCTACCGCCCCATTCCGCAAGAGACCCAGTACTTC CASSYRPIPQETQYF
. TRBJ2-5 . 16 TRBV6-2/TRBV6-3 TGTGCCAGCAGTTACTCGACTCGGGGGTCGAAGGAGACCCAGTACTTC CASSYSTRGSKETQYF
. TRBJ2-5 . 14 TRBV11-2 TGTGCCAGCAGCGATCCGCCGGGGAGAGAGACCCAGTACTTC CASSDPPGRETQYF
TRBD2 TRBJ2-7 . 13 TRBV7-6 TGTGCCAGCATTGCACGGGGGGGCTACGAGCAGTACTTC CASIARGGYEQYF
. TRBJ2-2 many 13 TRBV6-2/TRBV6-3 TGTGCCAGCAGCCGTAGCGAACCCGGGGAGCTGTTTTTT CASSRSEPGELFF
TRBD1 TRBJ2-7 once 15 TRBV7-7 TGTGCTAGCAGCCCACCGGGACAGGGGACCCACGAGCAGTACTTC CASSPPGQGTHEQYF
TRBD1 TRBJ2-1 few 17 TRBV7-9 TGTGCCAGCAGCTCCCGCCGTGGGGGACAGGGAAACAATGAGCAGTTCTTC CASSSRRGGQGNNEQFF
. TRBJ2-7 . 15 TRBV28 TGTGCCAGCAGTTTATCATTGGTCGGAAGCTACGAGCAGTACTTC CASSLSLVGSYEQYF
. TRBJ1-4 . 15 TRBV4-1 TGCGCCAGCAGCCAAGCCTCTGGGAATAATGAAAAACTGTTTTTT CASSQASGNNEKLFF
TRBD2 TRBJ2-3 . 15 TRBV6-2/TRBV6-3 TGTGCCAGCACGACTAGCGGACCGTTTGGGGATACGCAGTATTTT CASTTSGPFGDTQYF
TRBD1 TRBJ1-2 . 14 TRBV20-1 TGCAGTGCTCCCGGACAGGGGGCTCCCCCGCCCTCCGCCTTC CSAPGQGAPPPSAF
. TRBJ1-1 . 13 TRBV5-1 TGCGCCAGCAGCTTAATCGAAGACACTGAAGCTTTCTTT CASSLIEDTEAFF
. TRBJ2-1 . 15 TRBV20-1 TGCAGTGCCATCTCCCGGGGAGAATCCTACAATGAGCAGTTCTTC CSAISRGESYNEQFF
. TRBJ2-7 . 12 TRBV7-9 TGTGCCAGCAGCCCCACGATGTCCGAGCAGTACTTC CASSPTMSEQYF
TRBD1 TRBJ1-5 . 17 TRBV4-2 TGTGCCAGCAGCCAAGGGGACAGGGATTGGGGCAATCAGCCCCAGCATTTT CASSQGDRDWGNQPQHF
TRBD1 TRBJ2-7 few 13 TRBV12-3/TRBV12-4 TGTGCCAGCAACCCGACAGGGGGCTACGAGCAGTACTTC CASNPTGGYEQYF
. TRBJ2-5 many 11 TRBV7-9 TGTGCCAGCAGCTTTCAAGAGACCCAGTACTTC CASSFQETQYF
. TRBJ2-3 few 14 TRBV5-1 TGCGCCAGCAGAGGAGGGGGGTCAACAGATACGCAGTATTTT CASRGGGSTDTQYF
TRBD1 TRBJ2-1 many 15 TRBV7-6 TGTGCCAGCAGGGATACTGGGACAGCCTACAATGAGCAGTTCTTC CASRDTGTAYNEQFF
TRBD1 TRBJ2-2 . 16 TRBV7-3 TGTGCCAGCAGCTCGACAGGGTTGACGAACACCGGGGAGCTGTTTTTT CASSSTGLTNTGELFF
. TRBJ2-3 . 12 TRBV10-3 TGTGCCATCAGTGTAAGGACAGATACGCAGTATTTT CAISVRTDTQYF
. TRBJ2-7 . 16 TRBV7-2 TGTGCCAGCAGCTTAAATCACAGAGGGCAAGCCTACGAGCAGTACTTC CASSLNHRGQAYEQYF
. TRBJ2-4 many 17 TRBV7-2 TGTGCCAGCAGCTTAGCCCTAGCGTCCCTAGCCAAAAACATTCAGTACTTC CASSLALASLAKNIQYF
TRBD1 TRBJ2-7 few 16 TRBV7-9 TGTGCCAGCAGCCCACGAGGGACAGGGGAATTCTACGAGCAGTACTTC CASSPRGTGEFYEQYF
. TRBJ2-5 many 13 TRBV19 TGTGCCAGTAGTATTCGCGTTGAAGAGACCCAGTACTTC CASSIRVEETQYF
TRBD1 TRBJ2-6 . 17 TRBV9 TGTGCCAGCAGCGCACCCCGACAGGGGCCCGGGGCCAACGTCCTGACTTTC CASSAPRQGPGANVLTF
. TRBJ1-1 . 15 TRBV6-2/TRBV6-3 TGTGCCTCCAAGGGGCTGAGACAGATGAACACTGAAGCTTTCTTT CASKGLRQMNTEAFF
. TRBJ2-2 . 14 TRBV7-2 TGTGCCAGCAGCTTCTACACGGACACCGGGGAGCTGTTTTTT CASSFYTDTGELFF
. TRBJ1-5 . 16 TRBV5-1 TGCGCCAGCAGCTTGTCCCCAGATGTGGGCAATCAGCCCCAGCATTTT CASSLSPDVGNQPQHF
. TRBJ2-7 . 17 TRBV7-9 TGTGCCAGCAGCTTACGGGCAGGTCCCTTAAGCTCCTACGAGCAGTACTTC CASSLRAGPLSSYEQYF
. TRBJ1-3 . 15 TRBV19 TGTGCCAGTAGTATAGGGACAACGCGTGGAAACACCATATATTTT CASSIGTTRGNTIYF
. TRBJ2-2 few 13 TRBV29-1 TGCAGCGTTGAAGGGCCGGGCACCGGGGAGCTGTTTTTT CSVEGPGTGELFF
TRBD1 TRBJ1-1 few 18 TRBV20-1 TGCAGTGCTAGAGGGTTTAGCAGGGGGCGTTTGAGGAACACTGAAGCTTTCTTT CSARGFSRGRLRNTEAFF
. TRBJ1-1 . 14 TRBV28 TGTGCCAGCAGTTCCGGCCCCAGGAGGACTGAAGCTTTCTTT CASSSGPRRTEAFF
. TRBJ2-4 . 14 TRBV6-2/TRBV6-3 TGTGCCAGCTCACAAGGGCGAGCCAAAAACAGGCAGTACTTC CASSQGRAKNRQYF
. TRBJ1-4 many 15 TRBV7-9 TGTGCCAGCAGCTTAGGATTCGGGTTGAGGGAAAAACTGTTTTTT CASSLGFGLREKLFF
. TRBJ1-1 . 14 TRBV5-6 TGTGCCAGCAGCTTGATGAGGGGGAACACTGAAGCTTTCTTT CASSLMRGNTEAFF
TRBD1 TRBJ2-2 . 15 TRBV7-2 TGTGCCAGCAGCGCGCGACAGGGTACGAGCGGGGAGCTGTTTTTT CASSARQGTSGELFF